This T cell receptor (beta chain) was captured by sequencing in a study of tumor and adjacent non-tumor tissue in lung cancer. Three rounds of nested PCR, following a modified ARM-PCR protocol, produced the TCRbeta library. TCRdb fed the multiplex PCR reads into MiXCR, producing one record per CDR3 protein. Altogether about 200,000 distinct CDR3 sequences are present, 70% to 75% being singletons, with the ten largest covering around 25%. About this clonotype: A much larger clone lies one base from this, so it may be a read error.

This CDR3 is 14 amino acids long. No cell sorting was done before RNA was extracted from the tissue. Input material: lung tumor tissue. This TCR derives from a man aged 60-69 years with non-small cell lung cancer. V gene TRBV12-3 or TRBV12-4 combines with J gene TRBJ2-1, with D perhaps TRBD2 (5 bases). CDR3 region: CAGSLGSHDNEQFF. The CDR3 DNA follows: TGTGCCGGCAGTTTGGGGAGTCACGACAATGAGCAGTTCTTC.